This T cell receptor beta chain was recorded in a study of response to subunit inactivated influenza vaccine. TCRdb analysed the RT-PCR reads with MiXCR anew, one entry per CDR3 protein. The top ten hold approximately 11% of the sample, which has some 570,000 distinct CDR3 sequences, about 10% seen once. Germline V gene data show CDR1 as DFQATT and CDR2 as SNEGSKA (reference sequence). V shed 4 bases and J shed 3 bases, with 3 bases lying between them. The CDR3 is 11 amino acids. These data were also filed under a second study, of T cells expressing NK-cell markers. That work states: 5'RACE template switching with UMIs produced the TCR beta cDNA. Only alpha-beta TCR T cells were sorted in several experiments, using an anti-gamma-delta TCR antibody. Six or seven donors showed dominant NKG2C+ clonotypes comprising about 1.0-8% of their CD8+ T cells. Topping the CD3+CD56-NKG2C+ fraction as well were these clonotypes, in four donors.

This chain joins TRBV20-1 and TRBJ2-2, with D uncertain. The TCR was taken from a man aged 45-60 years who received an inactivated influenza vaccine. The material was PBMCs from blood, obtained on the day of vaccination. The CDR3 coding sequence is TGCAGTGCTATGGACACCGGGGAGCTGTTTTTT. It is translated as CSAMDTGELFF.